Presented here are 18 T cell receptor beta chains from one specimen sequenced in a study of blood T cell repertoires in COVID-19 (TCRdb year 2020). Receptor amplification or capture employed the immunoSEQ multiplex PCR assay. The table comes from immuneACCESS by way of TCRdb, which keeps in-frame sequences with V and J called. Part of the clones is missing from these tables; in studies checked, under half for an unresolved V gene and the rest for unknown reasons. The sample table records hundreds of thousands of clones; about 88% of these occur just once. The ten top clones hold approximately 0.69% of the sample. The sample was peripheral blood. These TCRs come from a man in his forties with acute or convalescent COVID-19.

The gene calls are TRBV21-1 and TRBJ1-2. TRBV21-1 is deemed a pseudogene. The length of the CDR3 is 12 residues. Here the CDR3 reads CASSKGGGGYTF. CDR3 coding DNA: TGTGCCAGCAGCAAAGGGGGGGGTGGCTACACCTTC.

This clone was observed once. The CDR3 region has the DNA TGCGCCAGCAGCTCGGGTCGCCCGGCGGGGCAGGGTTTCACTGAAGCTTTCTTT. As protein: CASSSGRPAGQGFTEAFF. The genes are TRBV5-1 and TRBJ1-1; D is possibly TRBD1 (5 bases). The CDR3 runs to 18 residues. Per germline, CDR1 SGHRS and CDR2 YFSETQ. Trimming pared 3 bases from V and 4 bases from J, leaving 25 bases between.

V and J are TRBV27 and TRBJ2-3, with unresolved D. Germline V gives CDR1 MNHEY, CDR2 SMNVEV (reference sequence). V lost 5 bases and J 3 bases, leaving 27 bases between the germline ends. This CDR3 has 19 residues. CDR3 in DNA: TGTGCCAGCAGTCTCTATCCCTTCTTGCCCCCCCTAAAGACAGATACGCAGTATTTT. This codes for CASSLYPFLPPLKTDTQYF.

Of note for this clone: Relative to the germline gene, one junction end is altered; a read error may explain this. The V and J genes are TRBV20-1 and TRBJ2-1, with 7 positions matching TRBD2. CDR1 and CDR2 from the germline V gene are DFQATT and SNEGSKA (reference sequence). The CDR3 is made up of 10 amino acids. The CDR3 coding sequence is TGCAGTGCTGGTCTAGCGGCCGGGGTCTTC. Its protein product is CSAGLAAGVF.

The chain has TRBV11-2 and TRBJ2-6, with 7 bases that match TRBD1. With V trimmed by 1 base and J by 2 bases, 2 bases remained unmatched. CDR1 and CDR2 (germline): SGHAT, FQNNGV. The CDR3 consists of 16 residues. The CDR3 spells CASSLVTGAGANVLTF. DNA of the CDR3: TGTGCCAGCAGCTTAGTTACAGGGGCTGGGGCCAACGTCCTGACTTTC.

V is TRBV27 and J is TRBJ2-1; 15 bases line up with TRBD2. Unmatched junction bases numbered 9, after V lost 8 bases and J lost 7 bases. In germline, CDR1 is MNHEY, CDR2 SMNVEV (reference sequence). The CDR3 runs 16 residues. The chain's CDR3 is CASRTSGGASENEQFF. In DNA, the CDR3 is TGTGCCAGCCGGACTAGCGGGGGGGCCAGCGAAAATGAGCAGTTCTTC.

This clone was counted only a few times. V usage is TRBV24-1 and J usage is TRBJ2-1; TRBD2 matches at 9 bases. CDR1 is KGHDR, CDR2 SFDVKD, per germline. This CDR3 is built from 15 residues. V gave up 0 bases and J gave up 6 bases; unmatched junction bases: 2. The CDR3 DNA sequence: TGTGCCACCAGTGATTTGCTAGCGGGACTCAATGAGCAGTTCTTC. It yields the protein CATSDLLAGLNEQFF.

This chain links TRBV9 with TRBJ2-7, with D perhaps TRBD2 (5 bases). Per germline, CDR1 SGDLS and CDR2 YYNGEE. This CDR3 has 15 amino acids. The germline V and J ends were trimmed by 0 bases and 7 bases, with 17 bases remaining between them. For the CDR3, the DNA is TGTGCCAGCAGCGTAGTCCCTAGCCCCTACGAGGAGCAGTACTTC. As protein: CASSVVPSPYEEQYF.

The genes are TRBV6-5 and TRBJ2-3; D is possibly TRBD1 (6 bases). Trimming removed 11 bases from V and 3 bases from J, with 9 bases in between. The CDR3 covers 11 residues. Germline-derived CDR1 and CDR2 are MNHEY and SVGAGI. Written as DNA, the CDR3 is TGTGCCGCTGGACAGACAGATACGCAGTATTTT. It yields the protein CAAGQTDTQYF.

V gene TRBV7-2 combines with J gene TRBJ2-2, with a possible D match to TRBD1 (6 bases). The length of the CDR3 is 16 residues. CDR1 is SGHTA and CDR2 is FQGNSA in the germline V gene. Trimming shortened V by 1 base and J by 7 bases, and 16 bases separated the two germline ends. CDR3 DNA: TGTGCCAGCAGCTTAGGGCCAGGGGCGTTAGTCGGGGAGCTGTTTTTT. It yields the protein CASSLGPGALVGELFF.

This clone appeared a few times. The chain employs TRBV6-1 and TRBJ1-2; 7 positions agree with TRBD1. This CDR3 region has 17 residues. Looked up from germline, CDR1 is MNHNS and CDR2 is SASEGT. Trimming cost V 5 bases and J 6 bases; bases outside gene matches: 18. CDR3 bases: TGTGCCAGCAGTAAAGGACGGGAGGGGGCCCTCCTTGATGGCTACACCTTC. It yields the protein CASSKGREGALLDGYTF.

CDR3 nucleotide sequence: TGTGCCAGCAGCCTGGACAGGAGCACAGATACGCAGTATTTT. Its protein product is CASSLDRSTDTQYF. The chain combines TRBV7-9 with TRBJ2-3; the match to TRBD1 covers 7 bases. Trimming cost V 5 bases and J 0 bases; bases outside gene matches: 2. Germline V gene data show CDR1 as SEHNR and CDR2 as FQNEAQ (reference sequence). CDR3 length equals 14 residues.

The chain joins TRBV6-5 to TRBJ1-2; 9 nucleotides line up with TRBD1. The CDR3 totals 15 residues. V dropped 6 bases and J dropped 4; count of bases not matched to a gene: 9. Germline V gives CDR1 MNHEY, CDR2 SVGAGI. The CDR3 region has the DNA TGTGCCAGCAGCCCCCCAGGGACAGGGACCTATGGCTACACCTTC. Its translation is CASSPPGTGTYGYTF.

The CDR3 is CASSLLTLGQGAGDTQYF. In DNA, the CDR3 is TGTGCCAGCAGCTTGCTCACCCTGGGGCAGGGGGCTGGAGATACGCAGTATTTT. The chain couples TRBV5-6 to TRBJ2-3; 8 nucleotides line up with TRBD1. Trimming took 1 base from V and 5 from J; bases not matched to a gene: 15. CDR1 is SGHDT and CDR2 is YYEEEE in the germline V gene. The CDR3 length is 18 residues.

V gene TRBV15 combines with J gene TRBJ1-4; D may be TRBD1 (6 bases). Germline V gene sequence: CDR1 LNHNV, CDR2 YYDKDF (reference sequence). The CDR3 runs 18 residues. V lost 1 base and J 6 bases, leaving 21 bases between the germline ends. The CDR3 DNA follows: TGTGCCACCAGCAGAGTTCGCTTTCCCCAGGGGCTAGATGAAAAACTGTTTTTT. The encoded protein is CATSRVRFPQGLDEKLFF.

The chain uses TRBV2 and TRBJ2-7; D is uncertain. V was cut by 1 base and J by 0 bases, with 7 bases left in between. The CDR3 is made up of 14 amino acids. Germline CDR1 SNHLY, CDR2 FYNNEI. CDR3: CASSEVGLSYEQYF. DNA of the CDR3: TGTGCCAGCAGTGAAGTGGGCCTCTCCTACGAGCAGTACTTC.

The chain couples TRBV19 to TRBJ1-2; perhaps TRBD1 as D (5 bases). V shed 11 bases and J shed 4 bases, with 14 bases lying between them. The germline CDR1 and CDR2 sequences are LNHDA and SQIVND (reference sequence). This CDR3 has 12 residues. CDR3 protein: CASMGGVYGYTF. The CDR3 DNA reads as TGTGCCTCAATGGGAGGGGTCTATGGCTACACCTTC.

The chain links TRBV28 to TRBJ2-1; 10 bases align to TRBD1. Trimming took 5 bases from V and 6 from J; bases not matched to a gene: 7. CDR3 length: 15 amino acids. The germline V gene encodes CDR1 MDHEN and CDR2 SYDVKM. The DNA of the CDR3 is TGTGCCAGCAGTCTCGGGACAGGGGTTAGCAATGAGCAGTTCTTC. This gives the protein CASSLGTGVSNEQFF.